Each of the 24 T cell receptor beta chains below was sequenced from the same sample in a study of control samples from healthy donors and cancer patients. Here immunoSEQ multiplex PCR was the method, and the copy in TCRdb shows in-frame clones only, minus some. The table records about 120,000 clones, roughly 88% of them present only once. The sample comprised blood. These receptor sequences come from a man aged 40-49 years in good health.

J is TRBJ2-6 and V is TRBV2; possibly TRBD2 for D (5 bases). The CDR3 has 15 amino acids. V lost 3 bases to trimming and J lost 1 base, with 7 bases between them. The germline V gene encodes CDR1 SNHLY and CDR2 FYNNEI. The CDR3 DNA sequence: TGTGCCAGCAGTGAGAGGGTGTCTGGGGCCAACGTCCTGACTTTC. Translated, it gives CASSERVSGANVLTF.

The chain has TRBV5-6 and TRBJ2-5, with 7 bases identical to TRBD2. The germline CDR1 and CDR2 sequences are SGHDT and YYEEEE. The ends lost 6 bases at V and 7 bases at J; junction bases unmatched: 12. CDR3 length: 14 residues. The CDR3 DNA is TGTGCCAGCATCCAAACGCGGGGGTGGGGGACCCAGTACTTC. This translates into CASIQTRGWGTQYF.

V gene TRBV20-1 combines with J gene TRBJ1-2; no clear D gene. From germline, CDR1 is DFQATT and CDR2 SNEGSKA (reference sequence). V dropped 3 bases and J dropped 8 bases, with 10 bases sitting between them. The CDR3 spans 11 residues. CDR3 DNA: TGCAGTGCTAGCCCCCCTGGGGGCTACACCTTC. It is translated as CSASPPGGYTF.

The chain employs TRBV18 and TRBJ2-1; 7 bases are shared with TRBD1. V was clipped by 0 bases and J by 5 bases; unmatched bases: 7. CDR3 length: 16 residues. Germline V lookup: CDR1 KGHSH, CDR2 LQKENI. The CDR3 DNA follows: TGTGCCAGCTCACCACCGGCAGGGGGTGGGAACAATGAGCAGTTCTTC. It translates to CASSPPAGGGNNEQFF.

The V call is TRBV5-1, the J call TRBJ1-1; D perhaps matches TRBD1 (5 bases). The V end lost 5 bases, the J end lost 0 bases, and 11 bases lay between the germline ends. The germline CDR1 and CDR2 sequences are SGHRS and YFSETQ. This CDR3 has 14 amino acids. The CDR3 region has the DNA TGCGCCAGCAGAACCGGGACGGTGAACACTGAAGCTTTCTTT. Protein product: CASRTGTVNTEAFF.

V gene TRBV7-9 combines with J gene TRBJ1-2; TRBD1 agrees at 7 bases. The CDR3 spans 15 residues. Germline CDR1 is SEHNR and CDR2 is FQNEAQ (reference sequence). Unmatched junction bases numbered 9, after V lost 5 bases and J lost 3 bases. In DNA form, the CDR3 reads TGTGCCAGCAGCCCCCATCGAGACAGGGACTATGGCTACACCTTC. It codes for CASSPHRDRDYGYTF.

The gene calls are TRBV7-3 and TRBJ1-6, with 12 bases that match TRBD1. CDR1 SGHTA and CDR2 FQGTGA come from the germline V gene. Losses at the gene ends were 5 bases for V and 9 bases for J; bases not matched to a gene: 5. This CDR3 has 15 residues. DNA of the CDR3: TGTGCCAGCAGCCTATTGGGACAGGGGGCTTCACCCCTCCACTTT. Translated: CASSLLGQGASPLHF.

This chain connects TRBV12-3 or TRBV12-4 to TRBJ2-7; 7 bases are a match to TRBD1. The CDR3 loop spans 11 amino acids. J was trimmed by 6 bases and V by 6 bases; bases with no gene match: 2. The CDR3 DNA reads as TGTGCCAGCAGGACAGGGTCCGAGCAGTACTTC. Translated: CASRTGSEQYF.

This sequence joins TRBV12-3 or TRBV12-4 and TRBJ1-6, with D unresolved. V was pared by 7 bases and J by 12 bases, with 10 bases between. The CDR3 sequence is 11 residues long. The CDR3 loop reads CASKMDGPLHF. The CDR3 bases are TGTGCCAGCAAAATGGACGGACCCCTCCACTTT.

The chain couples TRBV5-1 to TRBJ1-2; D ambiguous. CDR3 length: 17 amino acids. V dropped 2 bases and J dropped 3 bases, with 20 bases sitting between them. The V gene's germline CDR1 is SGHRS and CDR2 YFSETQ. The CDR3 loop is CASSLSRFVGGDYGYTF. In DNA form, the CDR3 reads TGCGCCAGCAGCTTATCACGGTTCGTCGGAGGAGACTATGGCTACACCTTC.

The genes are TRBV30 and TRBJ1-2, with D hard to call. The V end lost 2 bases, the J end lost 7 bases, and 8 bases lay between the germline ends. The CDR3 has 11 residues. Germline CDR1 is GTSNPN and CDR2 is SVGIG (reference sequence). CDR3 DNA sequence: TGTGCCTGGAGTCTCACGCGTGGCTACACCTTC. Its translation: CAWSLTRGYTF.

V usage is TRBV27 and J usage is TRBJ1-2; 9 bases fit TRBD1. Germline CDR1 is MNHEY and CDR2 is SMNVEV (reference sequence). The CDR3 runs 15 residues. V lost 5 bases to trimming and J lost 4 bases; unmatched junction nucleotides: 8. In nucleotides, the CDR3 is TGTGCCAGCAGTCTGGGACAGGGTGGTTCCTATGGCTACACCTTC. It codes for CASSLGQGGSYGYTF.

The sample holds one count of this clone. CDR3: CASSQLFGEGFEQYF. CDR3 coding DNA: TGCGCCAGCAGCCAATTATTCGGTGAGGGTTTCGAGCAGTACTTC. This chain uses TRBV4-1 with TRBJ2-7, with a tentative D call TRBD2 (5 bases). The germline gives CDR1 MGHRA, CDR2 YSYEKL. Trimming took off 2 bases at V and 6 bases at J, with 17 bases between the two ends. This CDR3 has 15 amino acids.

The V call is TRBV28, the J call TRBJ1-1, with no clear D. Per the germline V gene, CDR1 is MDHEN and CDR2 is SYDVKM. The CDR3 is made up of 13 amino acids. Trimming took off 4 bases at V and 4 bases at J, with 10 bases between the two ends. CDR3 loop: CASSSPPSTEAFF. In nucleotides, the CDR3 is TGTGCCAGCAGTTCCCCCCCTAGCACTGAAGCTTTCTTT.

The V and J genes are TRBV3-1 (or the pseudogene TRBV3-2) and TRBJ1-2, with a weak D call TRBD1 (6 bases). This CDR3 has 17 residues. Trimming cost V 0 bases and J 4 bases, with 18 bases left between them. From germline, CDR1 is LGHDT and CDR2 YNNKEL (reference sequence). Here the CDR3 DNA reads TGTGCCAGCAGCCAAGATTTATGGGACACCCGACTCTATGGCTACACCTTC. Protein: CASSQDLWDTRLYGYTF.

This sequence joins TRBV7-8 and TRBJ1-1; D remains unclear. Per the germline V gene, CDR1 is SGHVS and CDR2 is FQNEAQ. CDR3 length: 13 amino acids. V was pared by 5 bases and J by 0 bases, with 7 bases between. This chain's CDR3 is CASSAVLNTEAFF. The CDR3 nucleotides read TGTGCCAGCAGCGCTGTCTTGAACACTGAAGCTTTCTTT.

The genes are TRBV27 and TRBJ1-3, with D uncertain. The CDR3 is 14 residues long. The ends were cut back, 0 bases at V and 4 bases at J, with 7 bases in the middle. The V gene's germline CDR1 is MNHEY and CDR2 SMNVEV (reference sequence). The CDR3 DNA follows: TGTGCCAGCAGTTTATCAGGTCTCGGAAACACCATATATTTT. Translation: CASSLSGLGNTIYF.

The chain carries TRBV21-1 and TRBJ2-1; TRBD1 reflects the table's D call only, with no check against the DNA. TRBV21-1 is an annotated pseudogene. The CDR3 has 20 amino acids. The CDR3 sequence: CASSQTGGAGQAPSYNEQFF. CDR3 coding DNA: TGTGCCAGCAGCCAGACAGGGGGCGCGGGACAAGCACCCTCCTACAATGAGCAGTTCTTC.

The J gene is TRBJ2-3, the V gene TRBV5-1, with D tentatively TRBD2 (6 bases). The CDR3 consists of 15 residues. The germline CDR1 and CDR2 sequences are SGHRS and YFSETQ. Trimming took off 0 bases at V and 6 bases at J, with 14 bases between the two ends. The CDR3 DNA reads TGCGCCAGCAGCTTGGCACTAGCTAGCTGGGATACGCAGTATTTT. It yields the protein CASSLALASWDTQYF.

This chain joins TRBV19 and TRBJ1-2, with TRBD1 as a possible D gene (5 bases). The ends were cut back, 1 base at V and 2 bases at J, with 11 bases in the middle. In germline, CDR1 is LNHDA, CDR2 SQIVND (reference sequence). CDR3 length: 15 residues. CDR3 region: CASSIVGRANYGYTF. CDR3 coding DNA: TGTGCCAGTAGTATAGTAGGCAGGGCAAACTATGGCTACACCTTC.

The chain combines TRBV7-8 with TRBJ1-1; D perhaps matches TRBD1 (6 bases). Germline lookup yields CDR1 SGHVS and CDR2 FQNEAQ. V lost 0 bases to trimming and J lost 7 bases, with 12 bases between them. CDR3 length: 14 amino acids. DNA for the CDR3: TGTGCCAGCAGCTTAGCGGGGGGGCATCGTGAAGCTTTCTTT. Its translation is CASSLAGGHREAFF.

The chain is built from TRBV5-1 and TRBJ2-7, with 8 bases that match TRBD1. With V trimmed by 2 bases and J by 1 base, 14 bases remained unmatched. Looked up from germline, CDR1 is SGHRS and CDR2 is YFSETQ. This CDR3 has 18 amino acids. As DNA, the CDR3 is TGCGCCAGCAGCTTACAATCGAGTATGGGACAGGCGTCCTACGAGCAGTACTTC. As protein: CASSLQSSMGQASYEQYF.

The chain couples TRBV11-3 to TRBJ2-3; the match to TRBD2 covers 8 bases. The CDR3 totals 15 residues. The V gene's germline CDR1 is SGHNT and CDR2 YENEEA. V lost 5 bases to trimming and J lost 8 bases; unmatched junction nucleotides: 12. The CDR3 region has the DNA TGTGCCAGCAGCCCCCCGGGACTAGGTAGCGTTACGCAGTATTTT. It yields the protein CASSPPGLGSVTQYF.

As concerns this clone: Other DNA variants within this sample encode the same CDR3. The V and J genes are TRBV12-3 or TRBV12-4 and TRBJ2-3; no firm D call. The V gene lost 4 bases and the J gene lost 5 bases, with 4 bases spanning the gap. The CDR3 extends over 11 amino acids. CDR3 amino acids: CASSSRDTQYF. The CDR3 bases are TGTGCCAGCAGTTCCAGAGATACGCAGTATTTT.